The 6 T cell receptor beta chains below come from one sample, sequenced in a study of T cell repertoires in cytomegalovirus infection. TCRdb independently ran MiXCR on the reads; one entry per CDR3 protein. The table includes around 540,000 distinct CDR3 sequences, more than 30% detected once. No antigen has been identified for these receptors. This specimen consisted of cultured PBMCs, obtained from culture after CMV antigen stimulation. The source of these receptors is a human donor in good health (CMV status not recorded). Some clones in this sample may be carry-over from other donors' samples.

The CDR3 reads CATNSRGDSGELFF. The CDR3 nucleotides read TGTGCCACCAATTCCAGGGGTGACTCCGGGGAGCTGTTTTTT. The V call is TRBV19, the J call TRBJ2-2; perhaps TRBD1 as D (6 bases). Germline V gene lookup returns CDR1 LNHDA and CDR2 SQIVND (reference sequence). CDR3 size: 14 residues. V gave up 10 bases and J gave up 6 bases, with 18 bases separating them.

This clonotype was seen once. This chain joins TRBV5-1 and TRBJ2-1, with TRBD2 matching over 14 bases. The trim removed 3 bases at V and 1 base at J, leaving 6 bases unmatched. CDR1 and CDR2 from the germline V gene are SGHRS and YFSETQ. The CDR3 spans 18 residues. CDR3 loop: CASSSEGTSGGSYNEQFF. CDR3 bases: TGCGCCAGCAGCTCCGAGGGGACTAGCGGGGGTTCCTACAATGAGCAGTTCTTC. The full variable domain, its missing parts supplied by reference TRBV5-1 and TRBJ2-1, is KAGVTQTPRYLIKTRGQQVTLSCSPISGHRSVSWYQQTPGQGLQFLFEYFSETQRNKGNFPGRFSGRQFSNSRSEMNVSTLELGDSALYLCASSSEGTSGGSYNEQFFGPGTRLTVL.

The chain carries TRBV12-3 or TRBV12-4 and TRBJ1-1, with 8 bases matching TRBD1. The CDR3 covers 15 residues. Trimming removed 5 bases from V and 4 bases from J; junction bases left unmatched: 9. The CDR3 protein is CASSVRQGSVTEAFF. In DNA, the CDR3 is TGTGCCAGCAGTGTGAGACAGGGGAGCGTCACTGAAGCTTTCTTT.

Concerning this clonotype: Its ends do not fully match the called genes, so a read error is possible. This rearrangement joins TRBV28 to TRBJ2-1; D is undetermined. The CDR3 length is 10 residues. The germline gives CDR1 MDHEN, CDR2 SYDVKM. The CDR3 spells CASSNRVAIF. The CDR3 DNA reads TGTGCCAGCAGTAATCGGGTCGCGATCTTC.

This clonotype was detected only once. The CDR3 here is CASSLSWTGEYEQYF. CDR3 nucleotide sequence: TGTGCCAGCAGTTTATCTTGGACAGGGGAATACGAGCAGTACTTC. This chain uses TRBV27 with TRBJ2-7; 9 positions match TRBD1. CDR3 length: 15 residues. J lost 4 bases, V lost 0 bases, and 4 bases had no gene match. Germline V gene data show CDR1 as MNHEY and CDR2 as SMNVEV (reference sequence).

The chain links TRBV12-3 or TRBV12-4 to TRBJ1-5; 7 bases agree with TRBD1. The CDR3 spans 15 residues. The ends lost 6 bases at V and 0 bases at J; junction bases unmatched: 5. The CDR3 loop reads CASRSGQNSNQPQHF. The CDR3 region has the DNA TGTGCCAGCAGATCGGGACAGAATAGCAATCAGCCCCAGCATTTT.